The entry that follows covers one TCR beta chain sequence. This table comes from immunoSEQ multiplex PCR, and its TCRdb copy is limited to in-frame clones, with some not included. Here the sample spans about 62,000 clones, 70% to 90% being singletons. The sample comes from a study of technical replicates of blood from a few donors. The TCR originated in a human donor in good health. Some clones in this sample may be carry-over from other donors' samples. The sample consisted of PBMCs.

CDR3 residues: CASSLSGGTDNEQFF. The CDR3 DNA reads as TGTGCCAGCAGCCTTAGCGGGGGGACCGACAATGAGCAGTTCTTC. The chain carries TRBV9 and TRBJ2-1; 10 nucleotides line up with TRBD2. The CDR3 consists of 15 residues. Germline V gives CDR1 SGDLS, CDR2 YYNGEE. After removal of 4 bases from V and 5 bases from J, the junction contained 6 bases not matched to a gene.